Listed below are T cell receptor beta chains from one sample, sequenced in a study of shared T cell receptors in the human thymus. TCRdb keeps only in-frame clones here, not all; method: immunoSEQ multiplex PCR. This sample has about 380,000 clones, with around 95% found just once. The sample consisted of thymocytes. The receptors come from a human donor. CDR3s include the opening cysteine and the closing phenylalanine or tryptophan. A D gene is named only where the DNA matches it firmly. Only some rows state a clone size, as once, few, many or a class for expanded clones.

size	D	V	J	CDR3	DNA
-	-	TRBV19	TRBJ2-3	CASSGAGRDTQYF	TGTGCCAGTAGCGGGGCGGGGAGAGATACGCAGTATTTT
-	-	TRBV9	TRBJ2-3	CASSTRTTLQDTQYF	TGTGCCAGCAGCACCCGGACTACCCTGCAGGATACGCAGTATTTT
-	TRBD1	TRBV28	TRBJ1-3	CASSPDPGQGSPGNTIYF	TGTGCCAGCAGCCCAGACCCGGGACAGGGGTCCCCTGGAAACACCATATATTTT
-	TRBD2	TRBV5-8	TRBJ2-3	CASSVLDEGSGVGTDTQYF	TGTGCCAGCAGCGTCCTAGACGAGGGTAGCGGGGTGGGCACAGATACGCAGTATTTT
-	TRBD2	TRBV11-2	TRBJ2-1	CASSLTSGLYNEQFF	TGTGCCAGCAGCTTAACTAGCGGGTTGTACAATGAGCAGTTCTTC
-	-	TRBV12-2	TRBJ2-7	CASRLGLAGGPKYEQYF	TGTGCAAGTCGCTTGGGACTAGCGGGAGGGCCCAAGTACGAGCAGTACTTC
-	TRBD2	TRBV20-1	TRBJ2-1	CRGTSVDEQFF	TGCAGGGGGACTAGCGTTGATGAGCAGTTCTTC
-	TRBD1	TRBV11-2	TRBJ2-7	CASSASFRDRVYDEQYF	TGTGCCAGCAGCGCCAGTTTTCGGGACAGGGTTTACGACGAGCAGTACTTC
-	-	TRBV25-1	TRBJ2-5	CASSESYTSQETQYF	TGTGCCAGCAGTGAATCGTACACCTCCCAAGAGACCCAGTACTTC
once	-	TRBV7-9	TRBJ1-5	CASSSTQGNQPQHF	TGTGCCAGCAGCTCCACGCAAGGAAATCAGCCCCAGCATTTT
-	TRBD1	TRBV6-6	TRBJ2-7	CASRGQGALYAYEQYF	TGTGCCAGCAGAGGACAGGGGGCCCTATACGCCTACGAGCAGTACTTC